The present TCR beta chain was sequenced within a study of blood T cell repertoires in COVID-19. This clone was observed once. Generated by immunoSEQ multiplex PCR, the TCRdb table keeps only in-frame clones and is missing some. The data contain about 62,000 clones, roughly nine tenths of them singletons. The V segment lost 5 bases and the J segment 2 bases; nucleotides outside the gene matches: 15. The CDR3 consists of 17 residues. Germline values: CDR1 SGHRS, CDR2 YFSETQ. Followed over time, Seattle patients had been enrolled while infection was active. This sequence was found in a woman in her sixties with COVID-19, enrolled during active disease. This chain links TRBV5-1 with TRBJ2-7; 8 bases are a match to TRBD2. The specimen was peripheral blood. The CDR3, as DNA: TGCGCCAGCAGTTATAACCCTCTAGCGGGCCTCACCTACGAGCAGTACTTC. Its protein product is CASSYNPLAGLTYEQYF.